The sequence of this T cell receptor (beta chain) was determined in a study of T cells in Graves' hyperthyroidism and ophthalmopathy. Amplified TCR beta CDR3 regions derived from RNA transcripts. The HTBI primer set served for first-round RT-PCR of the TCR CDR3. TCRdb passed the multiplex PCR reads through MiXCR, listing each CDR3 protein once. The sample includes 380,000 or so distinct CDR3 sequences, around an eighth of them seen just once. Study outcomes and limitations: Ophthalmopathy, as predicted by the model, came a median roughly 6.3 months after the prediction. The majority of expanded thyroid clonotypes above 0.001 also appeared in blood.

The sample holds many counts of this clonotype. The target antigen is unknown. It was uncontrolled infection, other autoimmune disease, pregnancy or lactation that excluded patients. Cells are PBMCs isolated from about 10 ml of fresh blood. V lost 0 bases and J lost 3, with 18 bases in between. Per germline, CDR1 MNHEY and CDR2 SMNVEV (reference sequence). The CDR3 contains 18 residues. Material: blood. The sequence was collected from a man aged 30 to 45 with Graves' hyperthyroidism that later progressed to Graves' ophthalmopathy. The chain uses TRBV27 and TRBJ1-5, with D hard to call. CDR3 protein: CASSLSSQLNLNNQPQHF. In DNA, the CDR3 is TGTGCCAGCAGTTTATCGAGTCAGCTTAACCTTAACAATCAGCCCCAGCATTTT.